Listed below are T cell receptor beta chains from one sample, sequenced in a study of shared clonotypes between healthy human individuals. Only in-frame clones appear in the TCRdb table, and some are missing; sequencing was by immunoSEQ multiplex PCR. The sample yields roughly 2.1 million clones, 90% to 95% seen once. What was sequenced was naive CD8+ T cells from PBMCs. The receptors were gathered from a man between 18 and 35 years old in good health. Some clones in this sample may be carry-over from other donors' samples. Both conserved end residues are part of each CDR3. A D gene is named only where the DNA matches it firmly. Only some rows state a clone size, as once, few, many or a class for expanded clones.

.	TRBJ1-2	TRBV6-5	.	16	CASSYHRDRGFKGYTF	TGTGCCAGCAGTTACCACCGGGACCGCGGCTTCAAGGGCTACACCTTC
.	TRBJ2-7	TRBV11-2	.	16	CASSLGVKRAAYEQYF	TGTGCCAGCAGCTTAGGTGTAAAACGGGCGGCCTACGAGCAGTACTTC
TRBD1	TRBJ2-4	TRBV5-6	.	15	CASSLGTGGRHIQYF	TGTGCCAGCAGCTTGGGGACAGGGGGAAGACACATTCAGTACTTC
.	TRBJ2-7	TRBV27	.	15	CASRPTPESWYEQYF	TGTGCCAGCAGACCTACCCCGGAAAGCTGGTACGAGCAGTACTTC
.	TRBJ1-4	TRBV4-1	.	16	CASSQDSVATNEKLFF	TGCGCCAGCAGCCAAGATAGCGTTGCAACTAATGAAAAACTGTTTTTT
TRBD2	TRBJ2-7	TRBV7-9	.	15	CASSLTSGSLDEQYF	TGTGCCAGCAGCCTCACTAGCGGGAGTCTCGACGAGCAGTACTTC
.	TRBJ1-1	TRBV5-4	.	14	CASSWSTMNTEAFF	TGTGCCAGCAGCTGGAGCACAATGAACACTGAAGCTTTCTTT
.	TRBJ2-7	TRBV10-2	.	14	CASTEWGQVYEQYF	TGCGCCAGCACCGAATGGGGTCAGGTGTACGAGCAGTACTTC
TRBD1	TRBJ1-5	TRBV2	.	14	CAIAPTGGWQPQHF	TGTGCCATCGCCCCGACAGGGGGCTGGCAGCCCCAGCATTTT
TRBD1	TRBJ1-2	TRBV7-2	.	17	CASSPTLTGTVIYGYTF	TGTGCCAGCAGCCCAACTCTAACCGGGACAGTAATCTATGGCTACACCTTC
.	TRBJ2-1	TRBV7-3	.	13	CASSSGGYNEQFF	TGTGCCAGCAGCTCCGGGGGATACAATGAGCAGTTCTTC
TRBD1	TRBJ2-7	TRBV6-5	.	15	CASSYSTGASYEQYF	TGTGCCAGCAGTTACTCTACAGGGGCATCCTACGAGCAGTACTTC
TRBD1	TRBJ2-7	TRBV6-6	many	13	CASSTGGFAEQYF	TGTGCCAGCAGTACAGGGGGTTTCGCCGAGCAGTACTTC